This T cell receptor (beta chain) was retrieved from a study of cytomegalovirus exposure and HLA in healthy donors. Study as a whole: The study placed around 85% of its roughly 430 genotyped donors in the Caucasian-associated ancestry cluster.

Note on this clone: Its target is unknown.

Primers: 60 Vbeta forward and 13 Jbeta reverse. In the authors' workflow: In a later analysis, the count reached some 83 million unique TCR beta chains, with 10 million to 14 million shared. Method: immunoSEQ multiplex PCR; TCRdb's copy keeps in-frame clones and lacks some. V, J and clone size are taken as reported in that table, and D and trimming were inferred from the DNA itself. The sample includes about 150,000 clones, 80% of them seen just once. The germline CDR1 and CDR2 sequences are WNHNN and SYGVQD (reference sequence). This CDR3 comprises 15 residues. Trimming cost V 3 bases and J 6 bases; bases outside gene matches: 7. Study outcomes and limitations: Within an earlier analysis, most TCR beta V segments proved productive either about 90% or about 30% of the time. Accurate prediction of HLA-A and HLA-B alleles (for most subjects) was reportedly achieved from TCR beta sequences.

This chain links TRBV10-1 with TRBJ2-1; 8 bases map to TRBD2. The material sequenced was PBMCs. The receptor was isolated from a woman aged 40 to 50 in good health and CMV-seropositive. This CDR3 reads CASSDPGGASNEQFF. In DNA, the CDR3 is TGCGCCAGCAGTGATCCGGGAGGGGCGAGCAATGAGCAGTTCTTC.